Listed here are 17 T cell receptor beta chains from one sample, sequenced in a study of CD4+ T cells in melanoma (dated by TCRdb to the early 2020s). Library prep was done by the immunoSEQ multiplex PCR assay. TCRdb obtained this table from immuneACCESS and retained in-frame rearrangements with V and J assigned. These tables miss some clones; where compared with another copy, unresolved V genes account for less than half of the shortfall, and the remainder is unexplained. Present in this sample are roughly 20,000 clones, about four fifths of which were seen just once. The ten largest clones take up about 3.5% of the sample. Input material: cells from a culture (not recorded whether cultured in vitro). These receptors all come from a human donor with melanoma.

This rearrangement joins TRBV28 to TRBJ1-1, with D uncertain. Germline V CDR1 and CDR2: MDHEN, SYDVKM. This CDR3 spans 13 amino acids. The germline V and J ends were trimmed by 6 bases and 2 bases, with 10 bases remaining between them. The chain's CDR3 is CASSLIFNTEAFF. CDR3 DNA sequence: TGTGCCAGCAGCCTCATTTTTAACACTGAAGCTTTCTTT.

This sequence joins TRBV27 and TRBJ2-7; no clear D gene. CDR1 and CDR2 (germline): MNHEY, SMNVEV (reference sequence). CDR3 length equals 15 residues. The V end was cut by 0 bases, the J end by 3 bases, with 12 bases between. The CDR3 DNA follows: TGTGCCAGCAGTTTATCGGCCCTCTCCGTCTACGAGCAGTACTTC. Translation: CASSLSALSVYEQYF.

The chain uses TRBV18 and TRBJ1-2, with D possibly TRBD1 on 6 matching bases. V dropped 3 bases and J dropped 6 bases, with 14 bases sitting between them. The germline CDR1 and CDR2 sequences are KGHSH and LQKENI. This CDR3 is built from 14 residues. CDR3 region: CASSPIQGNDGYTF. CDR3 DNA sequence: TGTGCCAGCTCACCGATACAGGGAAACGATGGCTACACCTTC.

V and J are TRBV2 and TRBJ1-2; D gene ambiguous. Trimming left V 2 bases short and J 7 bases short, with 14 bases between. The CDR3 extends over 14 amino acids. Germline loops: CDR1 SNHLY, CDR2 FYNNEI. The CDR3 loop is CASSETRVPSGYTF. CDR3 sequence (DNA): TGTGCCAGCAGTGAAACACGGGTTCCATCTGGCTACACCTTC. Using reference TRBV2 and TRBJ1-2 for the parts outside the CDR3, the full variable domain is EPEVTQTPSHQVTQMGQEVILRCVPISNHLYFYWYRQILGQKVEFLVSFYNNEISEKSEIFDDQFSVERPDGSNFTLKIRSTKLEDSAMYFCASSETRVPSGYTFGSGTRLTVV.

This rearrangement joins TRBV18 to TRBJ2-2; D is ambiguous. Germline V gene sequence: CDR1 KGHSH, CDR2 LQKENI. The CDR3 length is 14 residues. The ends were cut back, 3 bases at V and 1 base at J, with 6 bases in the middle. Here the CDR3 DNA reads TGTGCCAGCTCACCGGACGGGAACACCGGGGAGCTGTTTTTT. Translating gives CASSPDGNTGELFF.

The rearrangement links TRBV5-6 to TRBJ2-1, with D perhaps TRBD2 (6 bases). V shed 1 base and J shed 3 bases, with 14 bases lying between them. The CDR3 loop spans 16 amino acids. Per germline, CDR1 SGHDT and CDR2 YYEEEE. The CDR3 sequence is CASSLPTGTLYNEQFF. CDR3 nucleotides: TGTGCCAGCAGCTTGCCTACCGGGACTCTCTACAATGAGCAGTTCTTC.

The chain combines TRBV4-1 with TRBJ2-3; no definite D call. Germline V gene lookup returns CDR1 MGHRA and CDR2 YSYEKL. The CDR3 loop spans 13 amino acids. Trimming removed 0 bases from V and 4 bases from J, with 5 bases in between. The CDR3 protein is CASSQEVADTQYF. CDR3 coding DNA: TGCGCCAGCAGCCAAGAGGTGGCAGATACGCAGTATTTT.

This chain joins TRBV9 and TRBJ1-6; perhaps TRBD1 as D (6 bases). Germline V lookup: CDR1 SGDLS, CDR2 YYNGEE. The CDR3 has 12 amino acids. The V end was cut by 6 bases, the J end by 5 bases, with 6 bases between. The CDR3 spells CASKGDNSPLHF. The CDR3 nucleotides are TGTGCCAGCAAGGGGGATAATTCACCCCTCCACTTT.

This chain connects TRBV6-1 to TRBJ1-2; D unresolved. Trimming took off 1 base at V and 3 bases at J, with 6 bases between the two ends. This CDR3 is built from 13 residues. CDR1 and CDR2 from the germline V gene are MNHNS and SASEGT. The CDR3 DNA sequence: TGTGCCAGCAGTGAAGGGCTGGACTATGGCTACACCTTC. It encodes CASSEGLDYGYTF.

This clone was counted between two and nine times. The rearrangement links TRBV7-9 to TRBJ1-6, with 9 positions matching TRBD1. Germline CDR1 reads SEHNR; CDR2 reads FQNEAQ (reference sequence). V trimming: 5 bases; J trimming: 3 bases; junction bases outside the gene matches: 5. There are 16 residues in the CDR3. CDR3 nucleotide sequence: TGTGCCAGCAGCCAGGGACAGGGATTCTATAATTCACCCCTCCACTTT. Translated, it gives CASSQGQGFYNSPLHF.

This clone was observed a few times. The rearrangement joins TRBV6-5 to TRBJ1-6; D possibly corresponds to TRBD1 (5 bases). The germline V gene has CDR1 MNHEY and CDR2 SVGAGI. The CDR3 extends over 14 amino acids. Trimming cost V 5 bases and J 3 bases, with 8 bases left between them. CDR3 sequence: CASSERGYNSPLHF. The CDR3 coding sequence is TGTGCCAGCAGTGAGAGGGGCTATAATTCACCCCTCCACTTT.

The chain combines TRBV27 with TRBJ2-3; D is undetermined. Germline V gene data show CDR1 as MNHEY and CDR2 as SMNVEV (reference sequence). The CDR3 is 17 amino acids. Trimming took 5 bases from V and 0 from J, leaving 18 bases between them. The CDR3 sequence is CASSAGHGRASTDTQYF. In DNA form, the CDR3 reads TGTGCCAGCAGTGCCGGCCACGGCCGGGCTAGCACAGATACGCAGTATTTT.

V gene TRBV5-1 combines with J gene TRBJ1-1; a weak D match, TRBD1 (5 bases). V was pared by 2 bases and J by 7 bases, with 12 bases between. The CDR3 is 13 residues long. Germline CDR1 reads SGHRS; CDR2 reads YFSETQ. CDR3: CASSFLQGLEAFF. As DNA, the CDR3 is TGCGCCAGCAGCTTCCTCCAGGGCCTTGAAGCTTTCTTT.

This clone was recorded a few times. The V and J genes are TRBV7-2 and TRBJ1-2, with TRBD1 as a possible D gene (5 bases). The CDR3 totals 14 residues. From germline, CDR1 is SGHTA and CDR2 FQGNSA. Between the trimmed V and J ends, which lost 4 bases and 0 bases, there was a span of 9 bases. This chain's CDR3 is CASSWGGSNYGYTF. The CDR3 DNA reads TGTGCCAGCAGCTGGGGCGGGTCTAACTATGGCTACACCTTC.

The J gene is TRBJ1-3, the V gene TRBV5-1, with 9 bases identical to TRBD1. The germline CDR1 and CDR2 sequences are SGHRS and YFSETQ. The V and J ends lost 3 bases and 9 bases, in that order; junction bases with no gene match: 4. The CDR3 covers 13 residues. CDR3 sequence reads: CASSSGQGGTIYF. CDR3 nucleotides: TGCGCCAGCAGCTCGGGACAGGGTGGCACCATATATTTT.

This clone was detected only a few times. The chain is built from TRBV5-6 and TRBJ2-7; D remains ambiguous. Trimming removed 2 bases at V and 0 bases at J, with 9 bases between. The CDR3 length is 14 residues. Looked up from germline, CDR1 is SGHDT and CDR2 is YYEEEE. The DNA of the CDR3 is TGTGCCAGCAGCTTTGGCCCAAGCTCCTACGAGCAGTACTTC. Its protein is CASSFGPSSYEQYF. The full variable domain, its missing parts supplied by reference TRBV5-6 and TRBJ2-7, is DAGVTQSPTHLIKTRGQQVTLRCSPKSGHDTVSWYQQALGQGPQFIFQYYEEEERQRGNFPDRFSGHQFPNYSSELNVNALLLGDSALYLCASSFGPSSYEQYFGPGTRLTVT.

The chain uses TRBV5-1 and TRBJ2-7; TRBD1 matches 9 bases. Germline V gives CDR1 SGHRS, CDR2 YFSETQ. J was trimmed by 3 bases and V by 6 bases; bases with no gene match: 4. There are 13 residues in the CDR3. The CDR3 DNA reads as TGCGCCAGCACTGGGACAGGGCTCTACGAGCAGTACTTC. Translated: CASTGTGLYEQYF.